This T cell receptor (beta chain) was identified in a study of regulatory T cells in long-lasting Graves disease listed by TCRdb under 2021. For the study in its entirety: In the newly diagnosed Graves' disease group, patients had been taking antithyroid drugs for less than 3 months. Persistent Graves' disease patients were compared with newly diagnosed Graves' disease patients by peripheral blood TCR sequencing and RNA sequencing. The study was registered as a clinical trial and conducted in China. A total of around 35 samples underwent TCR sequencing: some 13 from persistent and roughly 20 from newly diagnosed Graves' disease patients. The research as a whole found: The authors noted that the small sample size was a limitation that may lower accuracy. Sequencing and analysis were limited to the TCR beta chain. Only peripheral blood was studied, because thyroid tissue, the primary lesion, was inaccessible. Preferential use of TRBV28, TRBJ1-2 and TRBJ2-5 was observed in persistent disease, whereas TRBV20-1 and TRBJ2-1 were favored in newly diagnosed disease. Persistent patients shared more public clonotypes among themselves (around 3,000) than newly diagnosed patients did (about 970). Compared with newly diagnosed patients, persistent Graves' disease patients had lower TCR Shannon entropy and fewer highly expanded clones, which suggests clonal expansion.

Library preparation employed multiplex PCR. This sample was sequenced with an Illumina HiSeq 4000. TCR beta libraries were built with iRepertoire HTBI primers and Arm-PCR amplification of CDR3 regions. Before sequencing, the PCR products underwent gel purification. The paper's processing steps were these. A total of roughly 58 TRBV and 14 TRBJ segments were identified across samples and were used for gene usage analysis of CDR3 amino acid clonotypes. COPE and FqMerger were used to merge the filtered high-quality paired reads into contigs. BLAST was used to align contigs to IMGT TRBV, TRBD and TRBJ reference genes, with CDR3 defined following IMGT. Highly expanded clones were defined as clonotypes with a frequency above 0.1%. Shannon entropy was used to measure repertoire diversity, and the Gini coefficient was used to measure V-J evenness. A clonotype found in more than one individual was treated as public. The raw public data were reprocessed by TCRdb itself: fastp quality trimming at Q25, MiXCR clonotype calling, in-frame beta chains only. Here each entry gathers all rows of one CDR3 protein and keeps the most common genes and DNA. These V and J calls are TCRdb output, not the study's own analysis. The sample data list 500,000 or so distinct CDR3 sequences, and 15% to 20% of these were observed just once. The ten largest clones capture about 25% of the sample.

Read against the paper, the sample's time point label means: newly diagnosed GD, antithyroid drugs for less than 3 months. RNA was extracted from PBMCs in TRIzol for both TCR sequencing and RNA sequencing. Graves' disease was diagnosed according to American Thyroid Association guidelines. Recruitment of patients was carried out at an endocrinology department in Xi'an, China. Each patient gave about 8.1 milliliters of peripheral blood, collected in an EDTA anticoagulant tube. Ficoll Paque Plus density gradient separation was used to isolate PBMCs, and no additional T cell sorting was done. An Agilent 2100 Bioanalyzer and agarose gel were used to check RNA quality, and a NanoDrop 2000 was used to measure RNA concentration. This clonotype occurred a few times. Its antigen is still unknown. No base quality values were provided; no much bigger clone lies one nucleotide off. Inclusive of the bounding cysteine and phenylalanine, the CDR3 is 18 residues long. The sequence is cut down to CDR3 DNA, 54 bases in frame from base 1. V and J are truncated by 7 bases and 0 bases respectively, leaving an intervening sequence of 22 bases.

These data were also filed under a second study, of T cells in Graves' hyperthyroidism and ophthalmopathy. The second study's paper adds: Stable Graves' hyperthyroidism was defined as no progression to ophthalmopathy during 18 months of follow-up. The hyperthyroidism patients were between 18 and 65 years old and newly diagnosed, with a disease duration of less than 2 months. Patients with uncontrolled infections, other autoimmune diseases, pregnancy or lactation were excluded. Diagnoses were based on clinical symptoms, serum thyroxine and TRAb, thyroid ultrasound and orbital computed tomography. The TCR CDR3 was subjected to a first round of RT-PCR using the HTBI primer set and the Qiagen OneStep RT-PCR kit. Most expanded thyroid clonotypes (frequency above 0.001) were also found in blood, which suggests that blood repertoires may mirror thyroid immune responses. A model built on a 13 V-J signature distinguished ophthalmopathy from stable hyperthyroidism, reaching approximately 89% sensitivity and about 81% specificity in cross-validation and 80%/75% in testing. In validation, the model predicted progression to ophthalmopathy with 55% to 71% sensitivity and 72.22% specificity, a median of about 6.7 months before onset. To identify TCR V-J signatures that set the groups apart, the researchers used a discovery cohort of more than 95 patients, made up of under 50 with Graves' ophthalmopathy and 57 with stable Graves' hyperthyroidism. Prospective prediction of ophthalmopathy was tested in an independent validation cohort consisting of roughly 20 hyperthyroidism patients and 17 patients who later progressed to ophthalmopathy. For training and testing, the 80 to 100 patients in the discovery cohort were randomly divided in a 7:3 ratio. In more than 5 Graves' hyperthyroidism patients, the study also compared T-cell repertoires from thyroid tissue with T-cell repertoires from blood. Once sampling was done, hyperthyroidism patients were given methimazole at a starting dose of 30 mg daily, whereas ophthalmopathy patients were given high-dose intravenous methylprednisolone. Libraries were constructed in a second round of multiplex PCR, after which size selection and purification were carried out. Libraries were sequenced paired-end with 100 bp reads on an Illumina HiSeq2000. Raw data were processed with SOAPnuke, discarding reads with adapters, uncalled bases, mean Phred below 15, or no exact constant-primer or identifier match. High-quality paired reads were merged with COPE v1.2.5, and unique nucleotide sequences were defined as clonotypes. MiTCR v1.1 was used to align the clonotypes against IMGT TRBV, TRBD and TRBJ reference segments. The analysis included only V-J combinations with a frequency above 0.0001, which together covered 98% to 99.2% of the repertoires. The TCS score was defined as F50 (clonal expansion) divided by E x V (chaos), with BLOSUM62-based TCRdist calculated between CDR3 peptides within each V-J. Welch's t-statistics and random forest reduced some 510 V-J features to 13, which were used in a naive Bayes classifier (R e1071). No statistical method was used to set the sample size in advance, and investigators knew the group allocation. The paper reports TCR Vbeta CDR3 sequencing of over 130 peripheral blood samples: some 44 ophthalmopathy, under 80 hyperthyroidism and around 17 progressor patients.

The V and J segments used are TRBV12-3 or TRBV12-4 and TRBJ1-3; no D gene is confidently identified. The material was peripheral blood mononuclear cells (PBMCs), obtained at new diagnosis, from a patient treated with antithyroid drugs. The TCR originated in a woman aged 40-65 years with Graves disease. Donor details come from another sample of the same person, matched by shared clones. The CDR3 corresponds to CASNPWSIGSHSGNTIYF. In nucleotide form, the sequence is TGTGCCAGCAATCCATGGTCCATAGGGTCACACTCTGGAAACACCATATATTTT.